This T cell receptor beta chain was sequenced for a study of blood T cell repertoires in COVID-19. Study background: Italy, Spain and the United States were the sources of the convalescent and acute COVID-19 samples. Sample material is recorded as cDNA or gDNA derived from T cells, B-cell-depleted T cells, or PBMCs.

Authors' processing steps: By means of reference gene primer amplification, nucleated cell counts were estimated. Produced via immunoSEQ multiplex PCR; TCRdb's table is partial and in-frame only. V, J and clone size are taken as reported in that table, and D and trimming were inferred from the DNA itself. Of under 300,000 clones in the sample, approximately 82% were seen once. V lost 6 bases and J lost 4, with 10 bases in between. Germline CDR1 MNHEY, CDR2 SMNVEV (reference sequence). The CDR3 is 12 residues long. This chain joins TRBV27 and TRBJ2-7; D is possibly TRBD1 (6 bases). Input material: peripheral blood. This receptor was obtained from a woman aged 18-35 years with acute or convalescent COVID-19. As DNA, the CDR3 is TGTGCCAGCAGGGGGGACATTTACGAGCAGTACTTC. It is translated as CASRGDIYEQYF.